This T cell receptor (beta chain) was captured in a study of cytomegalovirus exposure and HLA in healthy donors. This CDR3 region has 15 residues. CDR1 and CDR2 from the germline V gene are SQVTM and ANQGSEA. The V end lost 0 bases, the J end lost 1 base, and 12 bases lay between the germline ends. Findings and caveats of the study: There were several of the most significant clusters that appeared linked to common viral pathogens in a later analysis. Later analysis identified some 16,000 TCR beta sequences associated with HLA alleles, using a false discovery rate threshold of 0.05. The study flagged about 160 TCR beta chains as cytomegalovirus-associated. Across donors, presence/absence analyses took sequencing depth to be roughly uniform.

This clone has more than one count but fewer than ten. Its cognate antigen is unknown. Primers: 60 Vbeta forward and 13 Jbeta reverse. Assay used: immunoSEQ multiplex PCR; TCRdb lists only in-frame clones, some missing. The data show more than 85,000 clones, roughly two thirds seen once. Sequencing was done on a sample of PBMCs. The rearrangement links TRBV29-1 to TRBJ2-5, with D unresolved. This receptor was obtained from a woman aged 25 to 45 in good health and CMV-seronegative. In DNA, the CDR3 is TGCAGCGTTGAAGATCTTCTAGGCAGCCAAGAGACCCAGTACTTC. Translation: CSVEDLLGSQETQYF.